The 15 T cell receptor beta chains below come from one sample, sequenced in a study of cytomegalovirus exposure and HLA in healthy donors. The PCR contained 60 Vbeta and 13 Jbeta primers. Produced via immunoSEQ multiplex PCR; TCRdb's table is partial and in-frame only. The data contain under 200,000 clones, almost 85% of them singletons. The specimen sequenced was PBMCs. The receptor source for this set is a woman aged 45-65 years in good health and CMV-seronegative.

The chain employs TRBV27 and TRBJ1-3; D gene unclear. Per germline, CDR1 MNHEY and CDR2 SMNVEV (reference sequence). Trimming took off 4 bases at V and 4 bases at J, with 11 bases between the two ends. The CDR3 consists of 14 residues. The CDR3 bases are TGTGCCAGCAGTTCGATCCACGAGGGAAACACCATATATTTT. This encodes CASSSIHEGNTIYF.

This clone appeared a few times. This rearrangement joins TRBV28 to TRBJ2-5, with 8 nucleotides matching TRBD2. The trim removed 5 bases at V and 7 bases at J, leaving 18 bases unmatched. Germline V gene data show CDR1 as MDHEN and CDR2 as SYDVKM. This CDR3 region has 17 residues. This CDR3 reads CASSPYHAGTRVATQYF. CDR3 coding DNA: TGTGCCAGCAGTCCTTATCATGCCGGGACTAGGGTGGCGACCCAGTACTTC. The variable domain in full, completed from reference TRBV28 and TRBJ2-5, reads DVKVTQSSRYLVKRTGEKVFLECVQDMDHENMFWYRQDPGLGLRLIYFSYDVKMKEKGDIPEGYSVSREKKERFSLILESASTNQTSMYLCASSPYHAGTRVATQYFGPGTRLLVL.

This rearrangement joins TRBV11-3 to TRBJ2-3; 7 bases match TRBD1. This CDR3 comprises 14 residues. Germline V gives CDR1 SGHNT, CDR2 YENEEA. V was pared by 5 bases and J by 5 bases, with 7 bases of the junction left unmatched. The CDR3 is CASSMKGAQDTQYF. The DNA of the CDR3 is TGTGCCAGCAGCATGAAGGGGGCCCAAGATACGCAGTATTTT.

J is TRBJ2-5 and V is TRBV5-1; 7 bases are shared with TRBD2. Germline CDR1 is SGHRS and CDR2 is YFSETQ. With 0 bases clipped from V and 3 bases from J, the junction kept 5 bases outside the gene matches. The CDR3 is 15 amino acids. CDR3 loop: CASSLAASGKETQYF. The CDR3 coding sequence is TGCGCCAGCAGCTTGGCCGCTAGCGGAAAAGAGACCCAGTACTTC. Drawing the rest from reference TRBV5-1 and TRBJ2-5, the complete variable domain is KAGVTQTPRYLIKTRGQQVTLSCSPISGHRSVSWYQQTPGQGLQFLFEYFSETQRNKGNFPGRFSGRQFSNSRSEMNVSTLELGDSALYLCASSLAASGKETQYFGPGTRLLVL.

The gene calls are TRBV11-2 and TRBJ1-5, with 11 bases that match TRBD1. The CDR3 covers 16 residues. After removal of 3 bases from V and 7 bases from J, the junction contained 8 bases not matched to a gene. Germline values: CDR1 SGHAT, CDR2 FQNNGV. The CDR3 DNA follows: TGTGCCAGCAGCTTCGGGACAGGGGGTTATGGGCAGCCCCAGCATTTT. Translation: CASSFGTGGYGQPQHF. The variable domain in full, completed from reference TRBV11-2 and TRBJ1-5, reads EAGVAQSPRYKIIEKRQSVAFWCNPISGHATLYWYQQILGQGPKLLIQFQNNGVVDDSQLPKDRFSAERLKGVDSTLKIQPAKLEDSAVYLCASSFGTGGYGQPQHFGDGTRLSIL.

This chain joins TRBV7-9 and TRBJ1-5; D is uncertain. CDR1 is SEHNR and CDR2 is FQNEAQ in the germline V gene (reference sequence). The CDR3 consists of 17 residues. V shed 0 bases and J shed 2 bases, with 14 bases lying between them. The CDR3 spells CASSLARVGLGNQPQHF. CDR3 nucleotides: TGTGCCAGCAGCTTAGCGCGGGTAGGACTAGGCAATCAGCCCCAGCATTTT. Together with reference TRBV7-9 and TRBJ1-5, the CDR3 gives the full variable domain: DTGVSQNPRHKITKRGQNVTFRCDPISEHNRLYWYRQTLGQGPEFLTYFQNEAQLEKSRLLSDRFSAERPKGSFSTLEIQRTEQGDSAMYLCASSLARVGLGNQPQHFGDGTRLSIL.

The V gene is TRBV28, the J gene TRBJ2-5; a possible D gene is TRBD2 (7 bases). The CDR3 extends over 13 amino acids. Trimming stripped 6 bases from V and 4 bases from J, with 12 bases between. Per germline, CDR1 MDHEN and CDR2 SYDVKM. CDR3 bases: TGTGCCAGCAGGGTCGGGGGGCGAGAGACCCAGTACTTC. This sequence encodes CASRVGGRETQYF.

The chain employs TRBV28 and TRBJ2-7; 7 nucleotides agree with TRBD1. Germline V gene sequence: CDR1 MDHEN, CDR2 SYDVKM. The trim removed 6 bases at V and 7 bases at J, leaving 21 bases unmatched. This CDR3 region has 17 residues. CDR3: CASSPWKTDRVKGEQYF. The CDR3 region has the DNA TGTGCCAGCAGCCCGTGGAAAACAGACAGGGTAAAAGGGGAGCAGTACTTC.

The gene calls are TRBV28 and TRBJ1-5; tentatively, D is TRBD1 (6 bases). Trimming left V 3 bases short and J 4 bases short, with 13 bases between. The CDR3 totals 15 residues. Germline loops: CDR1 MDHEN, CDR2 SYDVKM. The CDR3 DNA reads as TGTGCCAGCAGTTTGGTCAGGGGCCCAAATCAGCCCCAGCATTTT. Its protein product is CASSLVRGPNQPQHF.

A single count supports this clone. The chain links TRBV5-8 to TRBJ1-2; D might be TRBD1 (5 bases). Trimming took 0 bases from V and 4 from J, leaving 13 bases between them. The CDR3 is made up of 15 amino acids. CDR1 and CDR2 from the germline V gene are SGHTS and YDEGEE. The CDR3 coding sequence is TGTGCCAGCAGCTTGGATTGGGGACTTGGCTATGGCTACACCTTC. This translates into CASSLDWGLGYGYTF.

This clone has just one count. The genes are TRBV28 and TRBJ2-6, with a possible D match to TRBD1 (5 bases). The CDR3 is made up of 20 amino acids. Germline V gene sequence: CDR1 MDHEN, CDR2 SYDVKM. The CDR3, as DNA: TGTGCGGCTTTGAACCGCCGAACCCTCTGGGGCCAAAACCCCACCAACGTCCTGACTTTC. It specifies CAALNRRTLWGQNPTNVLTF. The full variable domain, rest sourced from reference TRBV28 and TRBJ2-6, is DVKVTQSSRYLVKRTGEKVFLECVQDMDHENMFWYRQDPGLGLRLIYFSYDVKMKEKGDIPEGYSVSREKKERFSLILESASTNQTSMYLCAALNRRTLWGQNPTNVLTFGAGSRLTVL.

The chain joins TRBV5-1 to TRBJ2-1; 8 nucleotides agree with TRBD1. The V segment lost 0 bases and the J segment 5 bases; nucleotides outside the gene matches: 1. There are 14 residues in the CDR3. The germline V gene encodes CDR1 SGHRS and CDR2 YFSETQ. The DNA of the CDR3 is TGCGCCAGCAGCTTGGGACAGGGGAACAATGAGCAGTTCTTC. Translated, it gives CASSLGQGNNEQFF.

The chain couples TRBV7-2 to TRBJ2-5; 12 bases agree with TRBD2. Germline-derived CDR1 and CDR2 are SGHTA and FQGNSA. This CDR3 region has 16 residues. Trimming at V came to 5 bases and at J to 0 bases, leaving 4 bases not matched to a gene. The DNA for the CDR3 is TGTGCCAGCAGCCTTACTAGCGGGGGGTACCAAGAGACCCAGTACTTC. It translates to CASSLTSGGYQETQYF.

The rearrangement uses TRBV11-2 and TRBJ2-2, with TRBD1 as a possible D gene (6 bases). Trimming shortened V by 5 bases and J by 7 bases, and 14 bases separated the two germline ends. This CDR3 comprises 14 residues. Germline values: CDR1 SGHAT, CDR2 FQNNGV. CDR3 bases: TGTGCCAGCAGCCAGAGACAGGTCGGCGGGGAGCTGTTTTTT. Protein product: CASSQRQVGGELFF.

The V and J genes are TRBV6-5 and TRBJ2-7, with D perhaps matching TRBD2 (5 bases). This CDR3 spans 14 amino acids. The germline CDR1 and CDR2 sequences are MNHEY and SVGAGI. The V end was cut by 7 bases, the J end by 3 bases, with 16 bases between. CDR3 coding DNA: TGTGCCAGCACTCCCTTATCGGGAAACTACGAGCAGTACTTC. Translated, it gives CASTPLSGNYEQYF.